This T cell receptor beta chain was found in a study of cytomegalovirus exposure and HLA in healthy donors. Looking at the study overall: A later analysis reported the 100 to 150 validation repertoires used the same platform as the 550 to 800 first-cohort repertoires. Findings and caveats of the study: Fewer than 200 TCR beta chains were listed as cytomegalovirus-associated. Whilst most TCR sequences proved rare, a subset of public TCRs occurred across many donors.

This clone occurred once. Antigen: not known. Method: immunoSEQ multiplex PCR; TCRdb's copy keeps in-frame clones and lacks some. The top ten clones hold 15% to 20% of a sample with over 150,000 clones, about 85% of them seen once. The germline V gene encodes CDR1 MNHEY and CDR2 SMNVEV (reference sequence). V shed 6 bases and J shed 7 bases, with 19 bases lying between them. The CDR3 runs to 14 residues. Material: PBMCs. The chain has TRBV27 and TRBJ2-7, with D maybe TRBD2 (6 bases). This receptor was identified in a man aged 18-30 years in good health and CMV-seropositive. The CDR3 DNA is TGTGCCAGCAGCCTGGGGGGACGGGAGCTTGAGCAGTACTTC. Residues: CASSLGGRELEQYF.